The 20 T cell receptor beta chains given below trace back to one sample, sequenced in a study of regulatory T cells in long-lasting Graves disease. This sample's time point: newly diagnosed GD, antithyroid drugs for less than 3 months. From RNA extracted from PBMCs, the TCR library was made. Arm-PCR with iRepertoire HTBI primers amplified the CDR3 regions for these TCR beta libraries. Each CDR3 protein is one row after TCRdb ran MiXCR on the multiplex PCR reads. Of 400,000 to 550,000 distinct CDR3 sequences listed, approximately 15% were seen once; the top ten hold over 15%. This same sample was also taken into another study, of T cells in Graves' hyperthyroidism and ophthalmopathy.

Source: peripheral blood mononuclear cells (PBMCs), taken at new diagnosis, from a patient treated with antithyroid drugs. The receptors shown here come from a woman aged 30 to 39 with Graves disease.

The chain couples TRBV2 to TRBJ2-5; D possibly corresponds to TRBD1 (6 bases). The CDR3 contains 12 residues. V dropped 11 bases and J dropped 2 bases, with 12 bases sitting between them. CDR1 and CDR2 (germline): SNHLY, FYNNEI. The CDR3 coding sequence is TGTGCCTTACGGACAGAGCAAGAGACCCAGTACTTC. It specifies CALRTEQETQYF.

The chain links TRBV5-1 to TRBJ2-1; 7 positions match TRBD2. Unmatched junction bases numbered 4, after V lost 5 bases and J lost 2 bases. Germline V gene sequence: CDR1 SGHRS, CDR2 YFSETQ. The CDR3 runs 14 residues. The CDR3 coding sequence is TGCGCCAGCAGTTTTGGACTAGCCTACAATGAGCAGTTCTTC. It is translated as CASSFGLAYNEQFF.

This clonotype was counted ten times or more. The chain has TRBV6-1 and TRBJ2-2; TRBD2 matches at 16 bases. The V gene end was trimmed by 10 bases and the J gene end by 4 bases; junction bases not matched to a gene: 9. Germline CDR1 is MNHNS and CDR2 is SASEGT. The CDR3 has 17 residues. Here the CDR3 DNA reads TGTGCCATACCAGGGACTAGCGGGAGGGCCGCCACCGGGGAGCTGTTTTTT. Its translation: CAIPGTSGRAATGELFF.

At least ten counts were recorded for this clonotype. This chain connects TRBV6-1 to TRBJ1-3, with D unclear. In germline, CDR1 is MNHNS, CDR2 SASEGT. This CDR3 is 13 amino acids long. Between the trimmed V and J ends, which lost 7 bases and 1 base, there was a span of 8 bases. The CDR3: CASTAVSGNTIYF. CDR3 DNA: TGTGCCAGCACCGCGGTGTCTGGAAACACCATATATTTT.

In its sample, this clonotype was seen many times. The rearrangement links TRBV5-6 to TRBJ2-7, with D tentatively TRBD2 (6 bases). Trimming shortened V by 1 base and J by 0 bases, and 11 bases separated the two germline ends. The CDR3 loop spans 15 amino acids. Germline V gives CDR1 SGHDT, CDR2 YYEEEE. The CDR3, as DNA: TGTGCCAGCAGCTTGCTCGCGGGGAGCTCCTACGAGCAGTACTTC. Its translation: CASSLLAGSSYEQYF.

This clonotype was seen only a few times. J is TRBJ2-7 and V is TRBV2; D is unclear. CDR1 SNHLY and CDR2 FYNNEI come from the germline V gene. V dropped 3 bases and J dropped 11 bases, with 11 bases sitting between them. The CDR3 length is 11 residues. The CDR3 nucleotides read TGTGCCAGCAGTGACCAGACTTGGGAGTACTTC. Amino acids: CASSDQTWEYF.

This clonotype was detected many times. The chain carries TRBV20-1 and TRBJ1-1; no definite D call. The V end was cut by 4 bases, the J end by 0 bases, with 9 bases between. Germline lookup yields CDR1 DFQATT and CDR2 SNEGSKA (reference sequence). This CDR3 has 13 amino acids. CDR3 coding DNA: TGCAGTGCTAAGGTCGGGGTGAACACTGAAGCTTTCTTT. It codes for CSAKVGVNTEAFF.

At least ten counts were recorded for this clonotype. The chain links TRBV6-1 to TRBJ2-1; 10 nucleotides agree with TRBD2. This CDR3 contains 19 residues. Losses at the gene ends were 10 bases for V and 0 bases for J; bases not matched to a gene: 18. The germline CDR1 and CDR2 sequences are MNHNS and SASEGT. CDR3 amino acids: CATPPPQWSSGSSYNEQFF. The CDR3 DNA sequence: TGTGCCACCCCGCCTCCCCAGTGGTCTAGCGGGAGCTCCTACAATGAGCAGTTCTTC.

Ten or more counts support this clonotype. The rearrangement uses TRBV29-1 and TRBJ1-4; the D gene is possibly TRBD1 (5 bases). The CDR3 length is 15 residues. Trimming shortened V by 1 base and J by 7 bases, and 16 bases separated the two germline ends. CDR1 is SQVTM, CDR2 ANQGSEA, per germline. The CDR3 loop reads CSVEGYGGYGEKLFF. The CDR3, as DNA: TGCAGCGTTGAAGGATATGGGGGGTATGGTGAAAAACTGTTTTTT.

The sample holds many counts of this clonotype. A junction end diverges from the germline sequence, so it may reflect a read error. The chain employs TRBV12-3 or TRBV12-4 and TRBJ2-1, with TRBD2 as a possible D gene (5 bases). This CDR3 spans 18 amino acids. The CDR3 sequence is CASILRGLASSSYNEQFF. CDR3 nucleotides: TGTGCCAGCATTTTACGAGGGCTAGCCTCGAGCTCCTACAATGAGCAGTTCTTC.

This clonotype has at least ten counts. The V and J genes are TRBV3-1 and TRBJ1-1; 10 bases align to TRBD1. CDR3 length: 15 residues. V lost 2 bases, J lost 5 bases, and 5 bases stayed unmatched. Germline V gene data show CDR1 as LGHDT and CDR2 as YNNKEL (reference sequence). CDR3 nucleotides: TGTGCCAGCAGCCAAAACCCGGGACAGGGGACTGAAGCTTTCTTT. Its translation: CASSQNPGQGTEAFF.

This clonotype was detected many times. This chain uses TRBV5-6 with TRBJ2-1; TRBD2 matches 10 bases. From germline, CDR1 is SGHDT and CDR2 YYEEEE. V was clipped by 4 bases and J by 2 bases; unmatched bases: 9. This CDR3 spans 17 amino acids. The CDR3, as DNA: TGTGCCAGCAGCCGTAGGACTAGCGGCAGTGCCTACAATGAGCAGTTCTTC. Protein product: CASSRRTSGSAYNEQFF.

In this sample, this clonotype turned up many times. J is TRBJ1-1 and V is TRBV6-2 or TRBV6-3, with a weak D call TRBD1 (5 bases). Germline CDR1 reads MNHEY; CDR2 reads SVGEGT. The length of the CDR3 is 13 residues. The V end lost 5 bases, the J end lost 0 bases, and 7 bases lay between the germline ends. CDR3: CASSRGVNTEAFF. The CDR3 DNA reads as TGTGCCAGCAGTCGAGGGGTGAACACTGAAGCTTTCTTT.

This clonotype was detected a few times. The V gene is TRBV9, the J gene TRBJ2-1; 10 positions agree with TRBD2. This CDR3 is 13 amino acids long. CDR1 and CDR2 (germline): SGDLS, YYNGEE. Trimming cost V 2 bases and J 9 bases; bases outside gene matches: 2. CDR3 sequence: CASSVTSGVEQFF. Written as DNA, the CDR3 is TGTGCCAGCAGCGTTACTAGCGGGGTTGAGCAGTTCTTC. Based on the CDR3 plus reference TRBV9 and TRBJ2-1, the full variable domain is DSGVTQTPKHLITATGQRVTLRCSPRSGDLSVYWYQQSLDQGLQFLIQYYNGEERAKGNILERFSAQQFPDLHSELNLSSLELGDSALYFCASSVTSGVEQFFGPGTRLTVL.

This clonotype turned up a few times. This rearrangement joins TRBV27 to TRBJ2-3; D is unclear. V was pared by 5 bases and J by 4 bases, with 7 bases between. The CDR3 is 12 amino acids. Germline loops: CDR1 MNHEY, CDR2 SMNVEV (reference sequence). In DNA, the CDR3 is TGTGCCAGCAGTGAACCTCCAGATACGCAGTATTTT. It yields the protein CASSEPPDTQYF.

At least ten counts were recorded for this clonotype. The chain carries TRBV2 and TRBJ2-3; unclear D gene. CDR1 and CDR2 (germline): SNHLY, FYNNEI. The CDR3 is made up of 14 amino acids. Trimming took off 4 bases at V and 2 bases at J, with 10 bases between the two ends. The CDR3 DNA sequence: TGTGCCAGCAGTGTGGACCCTTACACAGATACGCAGTATTTT. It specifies CASSVDPYTDTQYF.

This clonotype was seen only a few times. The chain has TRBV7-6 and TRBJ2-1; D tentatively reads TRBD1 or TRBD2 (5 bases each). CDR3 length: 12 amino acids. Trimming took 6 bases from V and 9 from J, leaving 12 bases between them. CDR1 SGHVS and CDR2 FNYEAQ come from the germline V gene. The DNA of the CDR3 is TGTGCCAGCAGTGTCGGGGCCCGTGAGCAGTTCTTC. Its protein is CASSVGAREQFF. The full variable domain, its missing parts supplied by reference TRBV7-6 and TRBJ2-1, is GAGVSQSPRYKVTKRGQDVALRCDPISGHVSLYWYRQALGQGPEFLTYFNYEAQQDKSGLPNDRFSAERPEGSISTLTIQRTEQRDSAMYRCASSVGAREQFFGPGTRLTVL.

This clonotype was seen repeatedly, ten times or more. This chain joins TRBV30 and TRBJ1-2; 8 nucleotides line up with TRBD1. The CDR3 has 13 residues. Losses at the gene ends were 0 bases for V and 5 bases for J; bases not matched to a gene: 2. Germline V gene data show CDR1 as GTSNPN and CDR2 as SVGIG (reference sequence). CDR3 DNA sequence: TGTGCCTGGAGTGTAGACAGGGGTTATGGCTACACCTTC. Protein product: CAWSVDRGYGYTF.

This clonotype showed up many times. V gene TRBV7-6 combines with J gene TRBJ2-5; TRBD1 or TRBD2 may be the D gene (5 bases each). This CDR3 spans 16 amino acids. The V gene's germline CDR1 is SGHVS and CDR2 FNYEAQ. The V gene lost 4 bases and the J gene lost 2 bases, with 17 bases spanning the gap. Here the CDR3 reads CASSSGPGRIQETQYF. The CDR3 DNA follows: TGTGCCAGCAGCTCTGGCCCGGGACGTATACAAGAGACCCAGTACTTC.

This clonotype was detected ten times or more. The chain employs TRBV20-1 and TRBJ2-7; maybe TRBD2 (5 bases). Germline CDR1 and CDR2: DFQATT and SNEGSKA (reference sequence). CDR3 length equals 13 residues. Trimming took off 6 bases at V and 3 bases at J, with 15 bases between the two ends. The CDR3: CSATPDLDYEQYF. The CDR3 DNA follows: TGCAGTGCCACTCCGGACTTGGACTACGAGCAGTACTTC.